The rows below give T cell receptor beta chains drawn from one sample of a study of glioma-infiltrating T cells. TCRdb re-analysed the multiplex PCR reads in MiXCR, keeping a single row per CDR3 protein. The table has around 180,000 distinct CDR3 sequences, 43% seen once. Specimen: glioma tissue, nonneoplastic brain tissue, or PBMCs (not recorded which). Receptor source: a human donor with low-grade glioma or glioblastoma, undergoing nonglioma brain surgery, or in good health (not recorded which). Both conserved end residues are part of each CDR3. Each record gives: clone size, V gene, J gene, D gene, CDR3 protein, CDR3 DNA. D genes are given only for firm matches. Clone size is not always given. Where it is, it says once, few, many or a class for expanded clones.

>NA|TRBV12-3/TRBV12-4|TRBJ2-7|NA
CASSLQAAHEQYF
TGTGCCAGCAGTTTACAGGCAGCCCACGAGCAGTACTTC
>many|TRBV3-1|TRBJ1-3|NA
CASSLQTGNTIYF
TGTGCCAGCAGCCTCCAAACAGGAAACACCATATATTTT
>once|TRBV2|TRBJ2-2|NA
CASSGVRTGELFF
TGTGCCAGCAGTGGGGTCCGCACCGGGGAGCTGTTTTTT
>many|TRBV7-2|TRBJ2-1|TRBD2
CASSSSRDGTSEQFF
TGTGCCAGCAGCTCTAGCAGGGACGGGACTAGTGAGCAGTTCTTC
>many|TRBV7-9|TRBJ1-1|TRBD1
CASSYGTANTEAFF
TGTGCCAGCAGCTATGGGACAGCCAACACTGAAGCTTTCTTT
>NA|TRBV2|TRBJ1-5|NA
CASTRGGVDEPQHF
TGTGCCAGCACCCGAGGGGGGGTAGATGAGCCCCAGCATTTT
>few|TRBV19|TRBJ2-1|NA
CASSIELRNEQFF
TGTGCCAGTAGTATAGAGCTCCGGAATGAGCAGTTCTTC
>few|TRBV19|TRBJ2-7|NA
CASSKTGDYEQYF
TGTGCCAGTAGCAAGACAGGAGACTACGAGCAGTACTTC
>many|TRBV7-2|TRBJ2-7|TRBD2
CASSKGLAGYEQYF
TGTGCCAGCAGCAAGGGACTAGCGGGCTACGAGCAGTACTTC
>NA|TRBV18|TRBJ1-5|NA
CASSPGIQGVQPQHF
TGTGCCAGCTCTCCGGGTATTCAGGGAGTTCAGCCCCAGCATTTT
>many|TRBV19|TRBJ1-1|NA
CASTPRQMNTEAFF
TGTGCCAGCACCCCCCGACAGATGAACACTGAAGCTTTCTTT
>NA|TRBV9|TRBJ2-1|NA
CASSVSSVSYNEQFF
TGTGCCAGCAGCGTTTCTAGCGTCTCCTACAATGAGCAGTTCTTC
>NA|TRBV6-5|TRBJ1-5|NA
CTSAGNQPQHF
TGTACCAGCGCGGGGAATCAACCCCAGCATTTT
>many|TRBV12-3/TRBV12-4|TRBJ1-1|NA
CASRKGTYYAFF
TGTGCCAGCAGAAAAGGGACATATTACGCTTTCTTT
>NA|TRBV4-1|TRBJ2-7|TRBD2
CASSTPSGRVYEQYF
TGCGCCAGCAGCACACCTAGCGGGAGGGTTTACGAGCAGTACTTC
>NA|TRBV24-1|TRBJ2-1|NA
CATSEGVEQFF
TGTGCCACCAGTGAGGGGGTTGAGCAGTTCTTC
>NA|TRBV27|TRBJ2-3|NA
CATIDSSTDTQYF
TGTGCCACCATTGATTCGTCCACAGATACGCAGTATTTT
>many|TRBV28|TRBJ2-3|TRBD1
CASSSTGEKSLDTQYF
TGTGCCAGCAGTTCTACAGGGGAGAAAAGTTTAGATACGCAGTATTTT
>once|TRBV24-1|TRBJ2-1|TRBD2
CATSRSGIYNEQLF
TGTGCCACCAGCCGAAGCGGGATTTACAATGAGCAGCTCTTC
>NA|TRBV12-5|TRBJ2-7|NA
CASGQTYEEYF
TGTGCTAGTGGCCAGACCTACGAGGAGTACTTC
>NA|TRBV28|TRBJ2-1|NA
CASSLRAVAADNEQFF
TGTGCCAGCAGTTTAAGGGCTGTAGCGGCGGACAATGAGCAGTTCTTC
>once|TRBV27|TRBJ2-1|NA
CASRRAGFRSYNEQFF
TGTGCCAGCAGACGTGCAGGGTTTAGATCCTACAATGAGCAGTTCTTC
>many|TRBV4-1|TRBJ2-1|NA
CASSQEVSSTYNEQFF
TGCGCCAGCAGCCAAGAGGTGTCTAGCACCTACAATGAGCAGTTCTTC
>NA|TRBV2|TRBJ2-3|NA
CASSEIGATDTQYF
TGTGCCAGCAGTGAAATAGGGGCGACAGATACGCAGTATTTT